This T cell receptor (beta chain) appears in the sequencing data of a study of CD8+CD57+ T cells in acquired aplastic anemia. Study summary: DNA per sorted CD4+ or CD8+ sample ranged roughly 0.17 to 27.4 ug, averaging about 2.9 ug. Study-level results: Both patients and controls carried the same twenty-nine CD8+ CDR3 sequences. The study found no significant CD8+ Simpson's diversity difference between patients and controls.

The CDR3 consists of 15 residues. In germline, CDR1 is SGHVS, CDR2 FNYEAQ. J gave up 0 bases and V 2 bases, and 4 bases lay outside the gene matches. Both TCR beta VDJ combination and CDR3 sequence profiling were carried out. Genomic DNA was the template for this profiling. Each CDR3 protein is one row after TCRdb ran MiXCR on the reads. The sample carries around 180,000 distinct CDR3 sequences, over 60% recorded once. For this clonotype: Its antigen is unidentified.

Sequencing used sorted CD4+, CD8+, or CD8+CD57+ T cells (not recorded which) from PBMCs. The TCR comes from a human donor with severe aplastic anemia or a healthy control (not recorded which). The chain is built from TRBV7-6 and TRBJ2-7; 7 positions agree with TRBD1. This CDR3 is CASSLKGQRSYEQYF. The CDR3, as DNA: TGTGCCAGCAGCTTAAAGGGACAGCGCTCCTACGAGCAGTACTTC. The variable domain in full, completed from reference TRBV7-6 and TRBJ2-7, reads GAGVSQSPRYKVTKRGQDVALRCDPISGHVSLYWYRQALGQGPEFLTYFNYEAQQDKSGLPNDRFSAERPEGSISTLTIQRTEQRDSAMYRCASSLKGQRSYEQYFGPGTRLTVT.